These T cell receptor beta chains were read from a single sample in a study of T cell responses to AZD1222 COVID-19 vaccine. Sequenced by immunoSEQ multiplex PCR; TCRdb stores in-frame clones only, minus some. Counted here are approximately 150,000 clones, around 90% occurring once; the ten biggest clones make up just under 3%. Specimen: peripheral blood, collected on day 0 of AZD1222 vaccination. These TCRs come from an adult in good health. Both conserved end residues are trimmed from each CDR3. D genes are given only for firm matches. Size is omitted from some rows. Given values are once, few, many or a class for expanded clones.

CDR3: ASSSPLRGAYNEQF
D: .
size: .
V: TRBV4-1

CDR3: ASSRHTRGPDTQY
D: TRBD1
size: .
V: TRBV11-1

CDR3: ASSPRTGKTEAF
D: TRBD1
size: .
V: TRBV18

CDR3: ASSLDEGGRDGEQF
D: .
size: .
V: TRBV11-2

CDR3: ASSVGLGHSYEQY
D: .
size: few
V: TRBV9

CDR3: ASSPGLAGGTGELF
D: TRBD2
size: .
V: TRBV7-3

CDR3: ASSSPGQGYEQY
D: TRBD1
size: once
V: TRBV7-2

CDR3: ASSYPETQY
D: .
size: .
V: TRBV6-2/TRBV6-3

CDR3: ASSRQSNNSPLH
D: .
size: few
V: TRBV2

CDR3: ASERAQRDEQF
D: .
size: .
V: TRBV2

CDR3: ASSDFLFPTSPEQY
D: .
size: .
V: TRBV6-1

CDR3: ASSIGGALNNEQF
D: .
size: .
V: TRBV19

CDR3: ASSPQGAVGANEKLF
D: .
size: .
V: TRBV18

CDR3: ASSGGLSYEQY
D: .
size: once
V: TRBV7-8

CDR3: ASRPGEGGGYEQY
D: .
size: .
V: TRBV11-2

CDR3: ASRYRWNTEAF
D: .
size: .
V: TRBV7-2

CDR3: ASSLPTGGPGNEQF
D: TRBD2
size: .
V: TRBV7-3

CDR3: SARKDTQY
D: .
size: .
V: TRBV20-1

CDR3: ASSVMGQPNEKLF
D: TRBD1
size: .
V: TRBV9

CDR3: ASSLTFRDRDLYGYT
D: TRBD1
size: .
V: TRBV27

CDR3: ASSSRGSDTQY
D: .
size: .
V: TRBV12-3/TRBV12-4

CDR3: ASSPGGRAAYEQY
D: .
size: .
V: TRBV27

CDR3: ASSLYQRGTGELF
D: .
size: .
V: TRBV7-9

CDR3: ASSLLGGSEQY
D: .
size: .
V: TRBV2

CDR3: ASGQGNTDTQY
D: TRBD1
size: .
V: TRBV9

CDR3: ASSYSWDSFYEQY
D: TRBD1
size: .
V: TRBV6-5

CDR3: AISESRGSEAF
D: .
size: .
V: TRBV10-3

CDR3: ASSVLGAGELF
D: .
size: .
V: TRBV9

CDR3: ASIQGGDEQY
D: .
size: .
V: TRBV19

CDR3: ASSLAHSGANVLT
D: .
size: .
V: TRBV11-2

CDR3: ASSPRQGRTEAF
D: TRBD1
size: .
V: TRBV19

CDR3: ASSSPGTGLNIQY
D: TRBD1
size: .
V: TRBV28

CDR3: ASSVNPGWSPSGGYT
D: .
size: .
V: TRBV9

CDR3: ASKRQPPPDTQY
D: .
size: once
V: TRBV27

CDR3: ATSRGDSVYVQY
D: TRBD1
size: .
V: TRBV15

CDR3: ASSTRGGTVNSPLH
D: TRBD1
size: once
V: TRBV7-9

CDR3: ASSPGGANVYGYT
D: .
size: .
V: TRBV5-1

CDR3: ASSIGGIQTQY
D: .
size: .
V: TRBV7-2

CDR3: ASQGLAGTRNEQF
D: TRBD2
size: .
V: TRBV6-5

CDR3: ASRLGQPNTEAF
D: .
size: .
V: TRBV19

CDR3: ASSLGSGTGSSPEY
D: TRBD1
size: .
V: TRBV11-2

CDR3: ASSPGDTEAF
D: .
size: .
V: TRBV18

CDR3: ASSLLTGSDGYT
D: TRBD1
size: .
V: TRBV5-6

CDR3: ASSLDSGQPQH
D: .
size: .
V: TRBV9

CDR3: ASSLADTQY
D: .
size: .
V: TRBV14

CDR3: ASSEQGSFTEAF
D: .
size: .
V: TRBV9

CDR3: ASSFRGGASTDTQY
D: .
size: .
V: TRBV7-2

CDR3: ASSPGPPEEY
D: .
size: few
V: TRBV6-5

CDR3: ASSPPPGGNTEAF
D: .
size: .
V: TRBV18

CDR3: ASSLLKLAGEQETQY
D: TRBD2
size: once
V: TRBV5-8